This TCR beta chain was captured in a study of blood T cell repertoires in COVID-19 (dated by TCRdb to about 2020). Describing the broader study: Samples from collaborators originated in the United States, Italy and Spain and spanned both the acute and convalescent phases of COVID-19. The prospective study material was composed of cDNA or gDNA derived from T cells, B-cell-depleted T cells, or PBMCs. The samples were drawn from the first 160 participants of the ongoing ImmuneRACE study and from over a thousand subjects provided by 6 global collaborators. Subjects who had been exposed to COVID-19, were actively infected with it, or had recovered from it provided the deeply sampled blood TCRbeta repertoires that made up the dataset. Sample metadata almost always included a de-identified subject ID, COVID-19 status, age in years and sex. Where available, HLA class I and class II types were obtained from metadata supplied by the sample provider rather than from assay-based typing. The repertoires were made available in a free public database intended to serve as a resource for research on the immune response to SARS-CoV-2.

As to this clone: Which antigen it targets is not known. There are no base qualities to consult, and no much larger clone falls within one base.

From a lookup of the germline V gene, CDR1 and CDR2 are MDHEN and SYDVKM. Inclusive of the bounding cysteine and phenylalanine, the CDR3 is 13 residues long. Solely the CDR3 DNA is kept, with 39 bases framed from the first base. V sheds 6 bases and J sheds 4 bases, leaving 12 bases between their ends. The immunoSEQ Assay, a bias-controlled multiplex PCR, was used to amplify TCRbeta CDR3 regions from genomic DNA. The paper's processing steps were these. The number of nucleated cells in each sample was estimated by amplification of reference gene primers within the assay. Sequence reads were collapsed and filtered to measure the absolute abundance of every unique TCRbeta CDR3 rearrangement. For each sample, productive Simpson clonality was calculated as the square root of Simpson's diversity index over productive rearrangements. TCRdb provides this immuneACCESS table in a form limited to in-frame rearrangements. Some clones are lacking; in checked studies, under half of them reflect an unresolved V gene, and why the rest are absent is not known. V and J calls and clone size come straight from that table; D and trimming were deduced from the DNA. For this sample the table gives hundreds of thousands of clones, of which roughly 89% were detected only once. Of the sample, around 1.7% falls within the top ten clones.

Enrolling through a virtual design, the prospective study's participants ranged in age from roughly 18 to 90 years and lived across roughly 23 United States geographic areas. In the prospective study, cohorts were assigned on the basis of participant-reported clinical history obtained from a screening survey and a study questionnaire. Mobile phlebotomists in the prospective study collected whole blood, serum and a nasopharyngeal or oropharyngeal swab from every participant. Prospective study participants could optionally give additional blood draws and questionnaires over an approximately two-month period. Before DNA extraction, blood samples from the prospective study were shipped at room temperature or frozen. The investigation overall reported the following: The quantity of clinical and demographic metadata differed by source and by participant and was supplied without curation.

Sequencing input: PBMCs or T cells enriched from blood (not recorded which). This TCR was sampled from a woman younger than 30 with acute COVID-19. The chain employs TRBV28 and TRBJ1-2; there is no confident call for the D gene. The DNA reads as follows: TGTGCCAGCAGCCCCGCAGGCTTCTATGGCTACACCTTC. Its translation reads: CASSPAGFYGYTF.